This T cell receptor beta chain was profiled in a study of blood T cell repertoires in COVID-19. As processed by the authors: Counts of nucleated cells, estimated from reference gene primer amplification, were obtained. TCRdb's copy holds only in-frame clones and misses some; the assay was immunoSEQ multiplex PCR. That table gives V, J and clone size, and the DNA gave D and trimming. The data contain more than 80,000 clones, around 88% of them singletons. The CDR3 is made up of 16 amino acids. The V gene end was trimmed by 2 bases and the J gene end by 5 bases; junction bases not matched to a gene: 11. Germline lookup yields CDR1 MNHNS and CDR2 SASEGT.

The specimen was peripheral blood. The rearrangement joins TRBV6-1 to TRBJ2-5; 7 bases are a match to TRBD1. The clonotype comes from a man of 80 years or more with acute or convalescent COVID-19. CDR3 protein: CASSENPTGSWETQYF. The CDR3 nucleotides read TGTGCCAGCAGTGAAAACCCGACAGGGAGTTGGGAGACCCAGTACTTC.